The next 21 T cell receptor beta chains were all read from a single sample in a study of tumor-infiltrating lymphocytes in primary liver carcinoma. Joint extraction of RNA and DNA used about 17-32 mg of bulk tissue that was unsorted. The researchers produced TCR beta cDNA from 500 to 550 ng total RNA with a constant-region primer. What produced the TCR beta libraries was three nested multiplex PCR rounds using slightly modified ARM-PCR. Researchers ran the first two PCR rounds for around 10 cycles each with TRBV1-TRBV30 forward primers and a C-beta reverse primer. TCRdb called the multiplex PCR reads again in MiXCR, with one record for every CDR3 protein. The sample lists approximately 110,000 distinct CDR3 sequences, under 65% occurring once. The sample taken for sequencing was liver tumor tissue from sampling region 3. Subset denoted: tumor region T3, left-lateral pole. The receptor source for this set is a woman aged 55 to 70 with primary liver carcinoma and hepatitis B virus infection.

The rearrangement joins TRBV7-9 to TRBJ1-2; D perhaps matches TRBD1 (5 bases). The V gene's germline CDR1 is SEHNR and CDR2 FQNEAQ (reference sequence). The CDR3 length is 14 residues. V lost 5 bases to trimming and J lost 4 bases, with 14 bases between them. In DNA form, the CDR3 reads TGTGCCAGCAGCCCTAGTAGGGACGGCTATGGCTACACCTTC. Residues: CASSPSRDGYGYTF.

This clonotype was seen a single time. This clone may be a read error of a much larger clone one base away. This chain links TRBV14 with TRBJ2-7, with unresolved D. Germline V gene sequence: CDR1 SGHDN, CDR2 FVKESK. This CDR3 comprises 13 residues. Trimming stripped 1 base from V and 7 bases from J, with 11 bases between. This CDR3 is CASSQVSMGEQYF. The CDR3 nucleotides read TGTGCCAGCAGCCAAGTTTCGATGGGAGAGCAGTACTTC. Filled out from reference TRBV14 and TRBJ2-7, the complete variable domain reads EAGVTQFPSHSVIEKGQTVTLRCDPISGHDNLYWYRRVMGKEIKFLLHFVKESKQDESGMPNNRFLAERTGGTYSTLKVQPAELEDSGVYFCASSQVSMGEQYFGPGTRLTVT.

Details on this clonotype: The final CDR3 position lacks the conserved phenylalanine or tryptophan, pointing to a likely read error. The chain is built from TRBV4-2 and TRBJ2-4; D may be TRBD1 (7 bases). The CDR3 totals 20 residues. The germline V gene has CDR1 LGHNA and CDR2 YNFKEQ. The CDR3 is CASSQDPAGGLGTAKNIQYI. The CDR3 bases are TGTGCCAGCAGCCAAGATCCGGCAGGGGGGCTGGGGACGGCCAAGAACATTCAGTACATC.

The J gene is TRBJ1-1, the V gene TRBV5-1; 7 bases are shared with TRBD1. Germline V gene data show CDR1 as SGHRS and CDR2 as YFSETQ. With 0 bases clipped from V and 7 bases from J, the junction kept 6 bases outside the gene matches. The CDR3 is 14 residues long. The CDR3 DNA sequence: TGCGCCAGCAGCTTGGATAGGGGGCAAAGTGAAGCTTTCTTT. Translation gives CASSLDRGQSEAFF.

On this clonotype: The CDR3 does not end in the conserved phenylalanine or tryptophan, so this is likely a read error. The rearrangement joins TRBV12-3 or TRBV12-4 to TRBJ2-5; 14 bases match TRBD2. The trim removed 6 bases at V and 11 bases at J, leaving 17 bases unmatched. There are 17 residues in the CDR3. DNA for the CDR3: TGTGCCAGCAGAAGACTAGCGGGAGGGTCAAGAGTAGAAGAACAGTACCTC. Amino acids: CASRRLAGGSRVEEQYL.

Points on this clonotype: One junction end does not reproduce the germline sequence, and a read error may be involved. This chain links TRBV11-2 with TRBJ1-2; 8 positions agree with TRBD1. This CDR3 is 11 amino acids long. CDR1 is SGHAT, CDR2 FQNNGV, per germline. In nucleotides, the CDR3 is TGTGTTAGCGGACAGGGTCATGGCTACACGTTC. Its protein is CVSGQGHGYTF.

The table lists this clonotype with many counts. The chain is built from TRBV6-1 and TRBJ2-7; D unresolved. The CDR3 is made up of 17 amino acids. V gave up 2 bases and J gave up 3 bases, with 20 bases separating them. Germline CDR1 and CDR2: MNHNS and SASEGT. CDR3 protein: CASSESWLNNRGYEQYF. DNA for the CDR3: TGTGCCAGCAGTGAAAGCTGGCTGAACAATAGAGGCTACGAGCAGTACTTC.

As DNA, the CDR3 is TGTGCCTACAGCCTACGACAGGGGGCGAATACGCAGTATTTT. Encoded protein: CAYSLRQGANTQYF. This chain joins TRBV11-2 and TRBJ2-3; 10 nucleotides line up with TRBD1. The junction had 12 bases not matched to a gene; V was cut back by 11 bases and J by 7 bases. This CDR3 is built from 14 residues. The germline V gene has CDR1 SGHAT and CDR2 FQNNGV.

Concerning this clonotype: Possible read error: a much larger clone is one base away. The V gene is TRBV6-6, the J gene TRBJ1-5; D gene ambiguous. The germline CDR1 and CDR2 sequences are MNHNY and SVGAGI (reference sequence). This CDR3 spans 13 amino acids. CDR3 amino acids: CASSYGGNQPHHF. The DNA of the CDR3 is TGTGCCAGCAGTTACGGCGGGAATCAGCCCCACCATTTT.

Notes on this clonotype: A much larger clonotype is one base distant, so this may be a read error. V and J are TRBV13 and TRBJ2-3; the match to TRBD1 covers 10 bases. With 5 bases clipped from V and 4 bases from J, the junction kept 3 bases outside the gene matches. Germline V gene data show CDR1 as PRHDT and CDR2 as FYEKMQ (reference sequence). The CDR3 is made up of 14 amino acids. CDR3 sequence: CASSAGQGADTQYF. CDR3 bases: TGTGCCAGCAGCGCCGGACAGGGGGCAGATACGCAGTATTTT.

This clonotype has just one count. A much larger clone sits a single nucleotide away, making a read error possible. The CDR3 is CASSTGTSGITNEQFF. DNA of the CDR3: TGTGCCAGCAGCACCGGGACTAGCGGGATTACGAATGAGCAGTTCTTC. J is TRBJ2-1 and V is TRBV7-9; 13 nucleotides align to TRBD2. This CDR3 is built from 16 residues. Unmatched junction bases numbered 8, after V lost 5 bases and J lost 7 bases. The germline V gene encodes CDR1 SEHNR and CDR2 FQNEAQ (reference sequence).

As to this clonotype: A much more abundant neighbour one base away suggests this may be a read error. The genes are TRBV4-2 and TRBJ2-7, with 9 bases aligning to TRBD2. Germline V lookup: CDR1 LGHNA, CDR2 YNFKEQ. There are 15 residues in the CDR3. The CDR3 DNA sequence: TGTGCCAGCAGCCAAGAGGCGGGAGGGCAGTACGAGCAGTGCTTC. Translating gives CASSQEAGGQYEQCF.

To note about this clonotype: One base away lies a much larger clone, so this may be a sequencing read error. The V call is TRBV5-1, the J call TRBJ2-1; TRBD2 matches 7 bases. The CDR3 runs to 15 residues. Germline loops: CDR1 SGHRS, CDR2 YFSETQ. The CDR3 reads CASYVTAGEYNEQSF. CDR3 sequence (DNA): TGCGCCAGCTATGTCACGGCGGGGGAATACAATGAGCAGTCCTTC.

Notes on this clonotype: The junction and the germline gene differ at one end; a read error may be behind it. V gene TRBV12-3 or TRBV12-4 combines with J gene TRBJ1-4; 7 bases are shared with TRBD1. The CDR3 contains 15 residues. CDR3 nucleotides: TGTGCAAGCAGTTTGTTCGCGGGACAGCGTGAAAAACTGTTTTTT. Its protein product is CASSLFAGQREKLFF.

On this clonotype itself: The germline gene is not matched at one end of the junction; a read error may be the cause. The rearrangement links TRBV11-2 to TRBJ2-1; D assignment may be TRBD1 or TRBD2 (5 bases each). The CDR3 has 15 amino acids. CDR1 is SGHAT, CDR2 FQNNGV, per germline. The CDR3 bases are TGTGCCAGCTCCCCCGGGGCTCACTCCTACAATGAGCAGTTCTTT. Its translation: CASSPGAHSYNEQFF.

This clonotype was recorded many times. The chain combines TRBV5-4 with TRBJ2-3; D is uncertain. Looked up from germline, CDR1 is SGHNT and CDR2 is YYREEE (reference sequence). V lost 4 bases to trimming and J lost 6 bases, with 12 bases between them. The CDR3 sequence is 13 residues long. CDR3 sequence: CASSTPAVDTQYF. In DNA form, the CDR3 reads TGTGCCAGCAGCACCCCGGCCGTCGATACGCAGTATTTT.

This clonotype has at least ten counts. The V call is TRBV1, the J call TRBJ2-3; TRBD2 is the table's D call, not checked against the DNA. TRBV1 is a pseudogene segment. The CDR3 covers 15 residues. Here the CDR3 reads CTSSHSSGSDDTQYF. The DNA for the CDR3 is TGCACCAGCAGCCATTCCAGCGGGAGTGATGATACGCAGTATTTT.

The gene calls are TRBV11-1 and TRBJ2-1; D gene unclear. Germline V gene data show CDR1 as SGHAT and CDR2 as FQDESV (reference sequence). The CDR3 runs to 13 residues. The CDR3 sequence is CKSSLDTYNEQFF. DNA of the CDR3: TGTAAAAGCAGCTTAGACACCTACAATGAGCAGTTCTTC.

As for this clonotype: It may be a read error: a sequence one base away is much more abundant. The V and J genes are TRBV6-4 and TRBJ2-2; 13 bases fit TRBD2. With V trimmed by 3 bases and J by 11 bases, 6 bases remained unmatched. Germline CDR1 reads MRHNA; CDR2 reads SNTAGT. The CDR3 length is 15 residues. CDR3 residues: CASSETSGRPVELFF. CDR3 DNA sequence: TGTGCCAGCAGTGAGACTAGCGGGAGGCCCGTCGAGCTGTTTTTT.

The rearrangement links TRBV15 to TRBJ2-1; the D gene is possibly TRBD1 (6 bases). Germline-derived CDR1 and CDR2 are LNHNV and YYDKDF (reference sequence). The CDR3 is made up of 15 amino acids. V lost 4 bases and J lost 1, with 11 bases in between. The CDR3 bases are TGTGCCACCAGCACCGTGACAGGTTCCTACAATGAGCAGTTCTTC. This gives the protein CATSTVTGSYNEQFF.

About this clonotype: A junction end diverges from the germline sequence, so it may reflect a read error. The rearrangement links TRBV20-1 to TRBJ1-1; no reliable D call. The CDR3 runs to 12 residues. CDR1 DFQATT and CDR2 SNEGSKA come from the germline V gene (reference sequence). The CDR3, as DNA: TGCAGTGCAGTTCGGGCGAACTCTGAAGCTTTCTTT. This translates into CSAVRANSEAFF.